This T cell receptor (beta chain) was retrieved from a study of blood T cell repertoires in COVID-19. Overall study context: Sites in the United States, Italy and Spain provided acute and convalescent COVID-19 samples. Nucleic acid was either cDNA or gDNA, and it came from T cells, B-cell-depleted T cells, or PBMCs.

Original processing methods: Nucleated cell counts were estimated from reference gene primer amplification. The protocol was immunoSEQ multiplex PCR, while the TCRdb copy is restricted to in-frame clones and leaves out a portion. Clone size and V and J calls were adopted from that table, with D and trimming inferred from the DNA. The table has about 20,000 clones, 89% seen once. The CDR3 consists of 15 residues. The germline gives CDR1 MDHEN, CDR2 SYDVKM. Trimming took 5 bases from V and 3 from J, leaving 16 bases between them. This sequence originates from a human donor in a cohort sampled during active COVID-19. J is TRBJ1-2 and V is TRBV28, with a weak D call TRBD1 (6 bases). The sequenced sample was peripheral blood. DNA of the CDR3: TGTGCCAGCAGTCCAATCCTCGGACAGTACTATGGCTACACCTTC. Translated, it gives CASSPILGQYYGYTF.